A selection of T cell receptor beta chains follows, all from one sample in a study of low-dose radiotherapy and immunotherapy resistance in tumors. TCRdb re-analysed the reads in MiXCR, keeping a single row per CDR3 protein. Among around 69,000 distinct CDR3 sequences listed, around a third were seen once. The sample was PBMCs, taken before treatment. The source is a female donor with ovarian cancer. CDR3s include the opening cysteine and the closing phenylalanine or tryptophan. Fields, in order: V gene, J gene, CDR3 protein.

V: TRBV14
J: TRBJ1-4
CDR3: CASSQLVTKSSTTNEKLFF

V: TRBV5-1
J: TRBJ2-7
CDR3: CASSLAGPRYEQYF

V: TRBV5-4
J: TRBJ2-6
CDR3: CASSLAGSGANVLTF

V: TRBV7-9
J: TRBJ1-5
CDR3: CASSFGHNSNQPQHF

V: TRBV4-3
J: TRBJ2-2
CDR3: CASSQVAGLAANTGELFF

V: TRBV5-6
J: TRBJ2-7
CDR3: CASSLASTGGPYEQYF

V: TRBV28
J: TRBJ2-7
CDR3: CASLRGGSDEQYF

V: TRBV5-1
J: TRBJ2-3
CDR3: CASSEGLAGATDTQYF

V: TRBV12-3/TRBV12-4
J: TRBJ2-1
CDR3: CASSFLLRKFGMEGSYNEQFF

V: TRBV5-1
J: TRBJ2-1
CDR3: CASSLAPTSEIHEQFF

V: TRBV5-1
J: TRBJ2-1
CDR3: CATGREGGSYNEQFF